This T cell receptor (beta chain) was recorded in a study of T cells after yellow fever vaccination. This clonotype turned up a few times. The length of the CDR3 is 16 residues. The junction had 10 bases not matched to a gene; V was cut back by 7 bases and J by 3 bases. CDR1 is MNHEY and CDR2 is SVGEGT in the germline V gene. MiXCR, applied by TCRdb to the 5' RACE reads, yields one record per CDR3 protein. Seen here are roughly 330,000 distinct CDR3 sequences, around 3.9% observed once, and the top ten hold around 24%. The TCR was taken from a man between 18 and 29 years old who received the YFV17D yellow fever vaccine. This chain links TRBV6-2 or TRBV6-3 with TRBJ2-2; 8 bases fit TRBD2. The source material was PBMCs, sampled 5 days after the yellow fever booster vaccination. The CDR3: CASKRGLVIDTGELFF. CDR3 in DNA: TGTGCCAGCAAAAGGGGACTAGTGATCGACACCGGGGAGCTGTTTTTT.